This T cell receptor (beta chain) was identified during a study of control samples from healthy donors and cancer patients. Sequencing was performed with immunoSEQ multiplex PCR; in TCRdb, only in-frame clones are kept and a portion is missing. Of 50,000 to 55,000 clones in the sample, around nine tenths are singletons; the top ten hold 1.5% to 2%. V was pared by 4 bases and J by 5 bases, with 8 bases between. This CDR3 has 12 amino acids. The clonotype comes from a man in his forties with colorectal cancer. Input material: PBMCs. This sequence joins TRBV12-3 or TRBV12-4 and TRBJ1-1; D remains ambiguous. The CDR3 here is CASSSRRTEAFF. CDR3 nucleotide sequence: TGTGCCAGCAGTTCAAGGCGGACTGAAGCTTTCTTT.